These 6 T cell receptor beta chains came from one sample sequenced in a study of regulatory T cells in long-lasting Graves disease. As to time point: newly diagnosed GD, antithyroid drugs for less than 3 months. After RNA was extracted from PBMCs, the TCR library was made from it. For TCR beta, libraries came from iRepertoire HTBI primers and Arm-PCR of CDR3 regions. TCRdb analysed the multiplex PCR reads with MiXCR anew, one entry per CDR3 protein. The sample lists hundreds of thousands of distinct CDR3 sequences; about 15% were seen once. These data were also filed under a second study, of T cells in Graves' hyperthyroidism and ophthalmopathy.

Sample: peripheral blood mononuclear cells (PBMCs), taken at new diagnosis, from a patient treated with antithyroid drugs. These receptors were obtained from a woman under 40 with Graves disease.

The V call is TRBV4-1, the J call TRBJ2-3, with a possible D match to TRBD2 (6 bases). The germline CDR1 and CDR2 sequences are MGHRA and YSYEKL. The CDR3 consists of 17 residues. With 0 bases removed from V and 6 bases from J, the gap between germline ends came to 19 bases. The CDR3 sequence is CASSQDWEAGPMDTQYF. For the CDR3, the DNA is TGCGCCAGCAGCCAAGATTGGGAGGCGGGGCCCATGGATACGCAGTATTTT.

The chain carries TRBV27 and TRBJ1-1, with D maybe TRBD1 (5 bases). V dropped 11 bases and J dropped 0 bases, with 13 bases sitting between them. There are 13 residues in the CDR3. Germline CDR1 MNHEY, CDR2 SMNVEV (reference sequence). This CDR3 is CAGGLGVNTEAFF. CDR3 sequence (DNA): TGTGCCGGCGGATTGGGGGTGAACACTGAAGCTTTCTTT.

This clonotype was counted a few times. The genes are TRBV5-6 and TRBJ2-2; the match to TRBD1 covers 11 bases. Trimming removed 3 bases from V and 1 base from J; junction bases left unmatched: 11. The CDR3 sequence is 19 residues long. In germline, CDR1 is SGHDT, CDR2 YYEEEE. The CDR3 reads CASSYFQGQGVLNTGELFF. In DNA, the CDR3 is TGTGCCAGCAGCTATTTCCAGGGACAGGGGGTCCTGAACACCGGGGAGCTGTTTTTT.

This clonotype appeared many times. V usage is TRBV28 and J usage is TRBJ1-1; tentatively, D is TRBD1 (5 bases). V dropped 3 bases and J dropped 4 bases, with 9 bases sitting between them. In germline, CDR1 is MDHEN, CDR2 SYDVKM. The CDR3 is made up of 13 amino acids. The CDR3 DNA is TGTGCCAGCAGTTTCGACAGACTCACTGAAGCTTTCTTT. It is translated as CASSFDRLTEAFF.

This rearrangement joins TRBV2 to TRBJ2-1, with D uncertain. Trimming removed 3 bases from V and 8 bases from J, with 17 bases in between. This CDR3 comprises 15 residues. Germline values: CDR1 SNHLY, CDR2 FYNNEI. DNA for the CDR3: TGTGCCAGCAGTGAGAAGGATAGGGTGAGCGATGAGCAGTTCTTC. This encodes CASSEKDRVSDEQFF.

The sample holds many counts of this clonotype. The chain uses TRBV11-2 and TRBJ2-7; D gene ambiguous. The CDR3 runs to 12 residues. Germline lookup yields CDR1 SGHAT and CDR2 FQNNGV. The V and J ends lost 1 base and 4 bases respectively, with 5 bases between them. CDR3 amino acids: CASSLVRYEQYF. CDR3 nucleotide sequence: TGTGCCAGCAGCTTAGTCCGTTACGAGCAGTACTTC.